A single T cell receptor (beta chain) is shown here with its context. Antigen unknown. At a deep level, the assay was run. Using immunoSEQ multiplex PCR, the repertoire was profiled, and TCRdb retains in-frame clones only, with some absent. The sample gives 800,000 to 950,000 clones, 95% to 97% of which show up once; less than 0.3% is in the top ten. CD8 cells regarded as naive lacked CD45RO, were positively chosen for CCR7, and omitted terminally differentiated effector memory CD45RA+ cells. Those who donated were healthy HIV-negative adults, with no recent acute infections or vaccinations reported. The data originate from a study of shared clonotypes between healthy human individuals. In the study overall: Donors were two women and a few men aged 18 to 49.

Germline V gives CDR1 SGHNT, CDR2 YYREEE (reference sequence). V dropped 4 bases and J dropped 2; count of bases not matched to a gene: 12. The CDR3 totals 16 residues. General study points: Deeper or shallower sequencing was expected to change how clonotypes are shared among donors.

The chain combines TRBV5-4 with TRBJ2-7; TRBD1 aligns across 7 bases. Sequencing was done on a sample of naive CD8+ T cells sorted from blood. This receptor was taken from a man between 25 and 39 years old in good health. CDR3 coding DNA: TGTGCCAGCAGCCCCAATACAGGGGCGTCGCCCTACGAGCAGTACTTC. Translating it yields CASSPNTGASPYEQYF.